The 27 T cell receptor beta chains in this list originate from one sample, sequenced in a study of blood T cell repertoires in COVID-19. Some clones are missing from TCRdb's copy, which holds only in-frame ones; the method was immunoSEQ multiplex PCR. The sample comprises under 200,000 clones, around 84% of which are singletons, and around 7% rests with the top ten. Material: peripheral blood. The receptors stem from a man aged 45 to 65 with active or convalescent COVID-19.

In DNA, the CDR3 is TGTGCCAGCAGTTACTCCGGACAGGGGAAGATTACTGAAGCTTTCTTT. It is translated as CASSYSGQGKITEAFF. The gene calls are TRBV6-2 or TRBV6-3 and TRBJ1-1; 9 positions agree with TRBD1. Germline assignment: CDR1 MNHEY and CDR2 SVGEGT. Trimming cost V 0 bases and J 5 bases; bases outside gene matches: 7. This CDR3 contains 16 residues.

The chain recombines TRBV24-1 with TRBJ2-1, with TRBD2 matching over 12 bases. V gave up 3 bases and J gave up 5 bases; unmatched junction bases: 1. Germline V gives CDR1 KGHDR, CDR2 SFDVKD. This CDR3 contains 15 residues. CDR3 coding DNA: TGTGCCACCAGTGATCGGACTAGCGGGGACAATGAGCAGTTCTTC. Encoded protein: CATSDRTSGDNEQFF.

The rearrangement uses TRBV5-1 and TRBJ2-5; weak D call: TRBD2 (5 bases). This CDR3 is built from 18 residues. V was shortened by 0 bases and J by 4 bases, with 22 bases between the two germline ends. Germline CDR1 SGHRS, CDR2 YFSETQ. The CDR3 reads CASSLDSLKSGLGETQYF. CDR3 DNA sequence: TGCGCCAGCAGCTTGGACAGTTTGAAGAGCGGACTGGGAGAGACCCAGTACTTC.

The V and J genes are TRBV7-2 and TRBJ2-1; D unresolved. The CDR3 covers 16 residues. Trimming took 2 bases from V and 0 from J, leaving 11 bases between them. CDR1 SGHTA and CDR2 FQGNSA come from the germline V gene. The CDR3 sequence: CASSLHISSSYNEQFF. In DNA form, the CDR3 reads TGTGCCAGCAGCTTACATATCTCCAGCTCCTACAATGAGCAGTTCTTC.

The CDR3 region is CASTNQGGPFADTQYF. CDR3 coding DNA: TGTGCCAGCACAAACCAGGGAGGGCCGTTTGCAGATACGCAGTATTTT. The chain recombines TRBV5-4 with TRBJ2-3, with 7 bases aligning to TRBD2. V lost 6 bases to trimming and J lost 4 bases; unmatched junction nucleotides: 14. The germline V gene encodes CDR1 SGHNT and CDR2 YYREEE (reference sequence). The CDR3 length is 16 residues.

The chain combines TRBV5-1 with TRBJ1-3; TRBD1 agrees at 10 bases. Per germline, CDR1 SGHRS and CDR2 YFSETQ. This CDR3 is 15 amino acids long. Trimming removed 5 bases from V and 4 bases from J; junction bases left unmatched: 6. CDR3 residues: CASSSGTGAGNTIYF. The CDR3 DNA sequence: TGCGCCAGCAGTTCCGGGACAGGGGCAGGAAACACCATATATTTT.

V usage is TRBV5-1 and J usage is TRBJ1-2, with TRBD1 matching 10 bases. Unmatched junction bases numbered 10, after V lost 4 bases and J lost 4 bases. This CDR3 region has 16 residues. Per the germline V gene, CDR1 is SGHRS and CDR2 is YFSETQ. The CDR3 DNA sequence: TGCGCCAGCAGCGACCCCGGGACAGGGGATGTCTATGGCTACACCTTC. As protein: CASSDPGTGDVYGYTF.

This clone showed up just once. This chain links TRBV7-9 with TRBJ2-7; the match to TRBD1 covers 7 bases. J gave up 0 bases and V 3 bases, and 5 bases lay outside the gene matches. Germline CDR1 SEHNR, CDR2 FQNEAQ (reference sequence). The CDR3 is 15 residues long. CDR3 in DNA: TGTGCCAGCAGCTTTCCGGGACAGAGCTCCTACGAGCAGTACTTC. Translating gives CASSFPGQSSYEQYF.

The rearrangement uses TRBV19 and TRBJ2-7; maybe TRBD2 (6 bases). CDR3 length equals 16 residues. CDR1 LNHDA and CDR2 SQIVND come from the germline V gene (reference sequence). Trimming stripped 6 bases from V and 7 bases from J, with 25 bases between. The CDR3, as DNA: TGTGCCAGTAGATTAACATCGCGGAGGGTCTCTCGGGAGCAGTACTTC. Its protein is CASRLTSRRVSREQYF.

This rearrangement joins TRBV15 to TRBJ1-3, with a tentative D call TRBD1 (6 bases). V was cut by 5 bases and J by 7 bases, with 9 bases left in between. Germline CDR1 reads LNHNV; CDR2 reads YYDKDF (reference sequence). This CDR3 comprises 12 residues. The CDR3 DNA sequence: TGTGCCACCAGCGGAACAGGGAACACCATATATTTT. Its protein product is CATSGTGNTIYF.

CDR3 sequence (DNA): TGTGCCAGCCGACGACGGGCGGGAGAGTGGAATGAGCAGTTCTTC. Its translation: CASRRRAGEWNEQFF. V and J are TRBV28 and TRBJ2-1, with 7 bases that match TRBD2. The CDR3 extends over 15 amino acids. Germline lookup yields CDR1 MDHEN and CDR2 SYDVKM. V shed 8 bases, J shed 7 bases, and the junction held 14 bases outside the gene matches.

CDR3 DNA: TGCGCCAGCAGCTCCTCCGGGACAGGGGATTTCCACTTT. Translated, it gives CASSSSGTGDFHF. The gene calls are TRBV5-1 and TRBJ1-6, with 10 bases aligning to TRBD1. The V and J ends lost 3 bases and 17 bases, in that order; junction bases with no gene match: 8. The CDR3 runs 13 residues. CDR1 is SGHRS and CDR2 is YFSETQ in the germline V gene. Supplemented by reference TRBV5-1 and TRBJ1-6, the full variable domain reads KAGVTQTPRYLIKTRGQQVTLSCSPISGHRSVSWYQQTPGQGLQFLFEYFSETQRNKGNFPGRFSGRQFSNSRSEMNVSTLELGDSALYLCASSSSGTGDFHFGNGTRLTVT.

The chain has TRBV4-2 and TRBJ1-4; 8 bases line up with TRBD1. Per germline, CDR1 LGHNA and CDR2 YNFKEQ. The ends lost 5 bases at V and 5 bases at J; junction bases unmatched: 7. The length of the CDR3 is 15 residues. The CDR3 loop reads CASSREDRANEKLFF. Written as DNA, the CDR3 is TGTGCCAGCAGCAGGGAGGACAGGGCGAATGAAAAACTGTTTTTT.

This chain links TRBV14 with TRBJ2-7, with a possible D match to TRBD2 (5 bases). Trimming removed 2 bases at V and 6 bases at J, with 14 bases between. CDR3 length: 14 amino acids. The V gene's germline CDR1 is SGHDN and CDR2 FVKESK. The CDR3 loop reads CASSQPGITGEQYF. The CDR3 DNA reads TGTGCCAGCAGCCAACCGGGAATAACGGGCGAGCAGTACTTC. The complete variable domain, with remaining parts taken from reference TRBV14 and TRBJ2-7, reads EAGVTQFPSHSVIEKGQTVTLRCDPISGHDNLYWYRRVMGKEIKFLLHFVKESKQDESGMPNNRFLAERTGGTYSTLKVQPAELEDSGVYFCASSQPGITGEQYFGPGTRLTVT.

The chain has TRBV7-2 and TRBJ1-3; weak D call: TRBD1 (5 bases). CDR1 is SGHTA and CDR2 is FQGNSA in the germline V gene. V lost 5 bases and J lost 7, with 18 bases in between. The CDR3 has 15 residues. In DNA form, the CDR3 reads TGTGCCAGCAGCACAGACTCAGGGTATCCGAACACCATATATTTT. It codes for CASSTDSGYPNTIYF. The full variable domain, rest sourced from reference TRBV7-2 and TRBJ1-3, is GAGVSQSPSNKVTEKGKDVELRCDPISGHTALYWYRQSLGQGLEFLIYFQGNSAPDKSGLPSDRFSAERTGGSVSTLTIQRTQQEDSAVYLCASSTDSGYPNTIYFGEGSWLTVV.

The rearrangement uses TRBV4-3 and TRBJ1-2; the D is unclear. Trimming pared 0 bases from V and 1 base from J, leaving 15 bases between. The CDR3 length is 17 residues. Germline CDR1 is LGHNA and CDR2 is YSLEER. CDR3 loop: CASSQETHIQSNYGYTF. DNA for the CDR3: TGCGCCAGCAGCCAAGAGACCCATATACAGAGTAACTATGGCTACACCTTC.

V and J are TRBV25-1 and TRBJ2-7; 8 positions agree with TRBD1. V dropped 6 bases and J dropped 6; count of bases not matched to a gene: 10. The CDR3 has 14 residues. Germline CDR1 and CDR2: MGHDK and SYGVNS. In DNA form, the CDR3 reads TGTGCCAGCAGACAAGTCGGGACAGGCCGCGAGCAGTACTTC. The encoded protein is CASRQVGTGREQYF.

This chain connects TRBV24-1 to TRBJ2-3, with 7 bases aligning to TRBD1. The trim removed 2 bases at V and 9 bases at J, leaving 10 bases unmatched. The germline gives CDR1 KGHDR, CDR2 SFDVKD. This CDR3 contains 15 residues. The chain's CDR3 is CATSDYGTASFTQYF. The CDR3 region has the DNA TGTGCCACCAGTGATTACGGGACAGCCTCCTTCACGCAGTATTTT.

J is TRBJ1-2 and V is TRBV4-3, with 9 positions matching TRBD1. Unmatched junction bases numbered 7, after V lost 4 bases and J lost 1 base. Per germline, CDR1 LGHNA and CDR2 YSLEER. The CDR3 is made up of 16 amino acids. This CDR3 is CASSLDRGPLNYGYTF. CDR3 bases: TGCGCCAGCAGCCTGGACAGGGGTCCTCTTAACTATGGCTACACCTTC.

This clone was seen once. The rearrangement links TRBV7-9 to TRBJ1-2; 12 bases match TRBD1. The germline V gene has CDR1 SEHNR and CDR2 FQNEAQ (reference sequence). Trimming took 5 bases from V and 6 from J; bases not matched to a gene: 4. The length of the CDR3 is 14 residues. The CDR3 sequence is CASSRDRGPDGYTF. The CDR3 nucleotides read TGTGCCAGCAGCCGGGACAGGGGGCCGGATGGCTACACCTTC.

The genes are TRBV19 and TRBJ2-3; a weak D match, TRBD2 (6 bases). The CDR3 spans 15 residues. CDR1 is LNHDA, CDR2 SQIVND, per germline (reference sequence). The ends were cut back, 5 bases at V and 4 bases at J, with 16 bases in the middle. The CDR3 DNA follows: TGTGCCAGTAGTGCCCTCACGGGAGCGGCAGATACGCAGTATTTT. Amino acids: CASSALTGAADTQYF.

V gene TRBV25-1 combines with J gene TRBJ2-2; TRBD1 aligns across 7 bases. The CDR3 consists of 16 residues. The germline V gene has CDR1 MGHDK and CDR2 SYGVNS. The V segment lost 0 bases and the J segment 4 bases; nucleotides outside the gene matches: 5. The CDR3 coding sequence is TGTGCCAGCAGTGAATACGCAGGGGACAGCACCGGGGAGCTGTTTTTT. As protein: CASSEYAGDSTGELFF.

The table lists this clone with a few counts. The chain uses TRBV4-1 and TRBJ1-4; D unclear. Per the germline V gene, CDR1 is MGHRA and CDR2 is YSYEKL. V lost 6 bases to trimming and J lost 2 bases, with 10 bases between them. The CDR3 is 14 amino acids. CDR3 sequence reads: CASRQTPTNEKLFF. The CDR3 region has the DNA TGCGCCAGCAGGCAGACACCGACTAATGAAAAACTGTTTTTT.

Written as DNA, the CDR3 is TGTGCCAGCAGCTTTAGGACTAGCGGGAGGCCCGACGGGGATGGGGAGCAGTACTTC. Translation: CASSFRTSGRPDGDGEQYF. The V gene is TRBV7-2, the J gene TRBJ2-7; the match to TRBD2 covers 14 bases. J was trimmed by 7 bases and V by 3 bases; bases with no gene match: 17. CDR3 length: 19 amino acids. The V gene's germline CDR1 is SGHTA and CDR2 FQGNSA. The whole variable domain, filled in from reference TRBV7-2 and TRBJ2-7, reads GAGVSQSPSNKVTEKGKDVELRCDPISGHTALYWYRQSLGQGLEFLIYFQGNSAPDKSGLPSDRFSAERTGGSVSTLTIQRTQQEDSAVYLCASSFRTSGRPDGDGEQYFGPGTRLTVT.

Within the sample, this clone is medium-sized. The chain couples TRBV7-2 to TRBJ1-1; D is unresolved. The CDR3 has 15 amino acids. Per germline, CDR1 SGHTA and CDR2 FQGNSA. V was pared by 5 bases and J by 0 bases, with 13 bases between. CDR3 in amino acids: CASSPQQIMNTEAFF. In DNA, the CDR3 is TGTGCCAGCAGCCCACAACAGATTATGAACACTGAAGCTTTCTTT. Together with reference TRBV7-2 and TRBJ1-1, the CDR3 gives the full variable domain: GAGVSQSPSNKVTEKGKDVELRCDPISGHTALYWYRQSLGQGLEFLIYFQGNSAPDKSGLPSDRFSAERTGGSVSTLTIQRTQQEDSAVYLCASSPQQIMNTEAFFGQGTRLTVV.

This sequence joins TRBV7-8 and TRBJ1-2, with no clear D. Trimming removed 5 bases at V and 6 bases at J, with 16 bases between. The CDR3 covers 14 residues. Germline CDR1 SGHVS, CDR2 FQNEAQ. Here the CDR3 DNA reads TGTGCCAGCAGCCTAGGTCCGGGAGACGATGGCTACACCTTC. This gives the protein CASSLGPGDDGYTF.

The chain uses TRBV18 and TRBJ2-7, with TRBD1 identical over 9 bases. CDR3 length: 18 residues. The junction had 13 bases not matched to a gene; V was cut back by 2 bases and J by 2 bases. Germline lookup yields CDR1 KGHSH and CDR2 LQKENI. CDR3 loop: CASSPGPGQGVRTYEQYF. The CDR3 coding sequence is TGTGCCAGCTCACCAGGTCCGGGACAGGGAGTAAGGACCTACGAGCAGTACTTC.